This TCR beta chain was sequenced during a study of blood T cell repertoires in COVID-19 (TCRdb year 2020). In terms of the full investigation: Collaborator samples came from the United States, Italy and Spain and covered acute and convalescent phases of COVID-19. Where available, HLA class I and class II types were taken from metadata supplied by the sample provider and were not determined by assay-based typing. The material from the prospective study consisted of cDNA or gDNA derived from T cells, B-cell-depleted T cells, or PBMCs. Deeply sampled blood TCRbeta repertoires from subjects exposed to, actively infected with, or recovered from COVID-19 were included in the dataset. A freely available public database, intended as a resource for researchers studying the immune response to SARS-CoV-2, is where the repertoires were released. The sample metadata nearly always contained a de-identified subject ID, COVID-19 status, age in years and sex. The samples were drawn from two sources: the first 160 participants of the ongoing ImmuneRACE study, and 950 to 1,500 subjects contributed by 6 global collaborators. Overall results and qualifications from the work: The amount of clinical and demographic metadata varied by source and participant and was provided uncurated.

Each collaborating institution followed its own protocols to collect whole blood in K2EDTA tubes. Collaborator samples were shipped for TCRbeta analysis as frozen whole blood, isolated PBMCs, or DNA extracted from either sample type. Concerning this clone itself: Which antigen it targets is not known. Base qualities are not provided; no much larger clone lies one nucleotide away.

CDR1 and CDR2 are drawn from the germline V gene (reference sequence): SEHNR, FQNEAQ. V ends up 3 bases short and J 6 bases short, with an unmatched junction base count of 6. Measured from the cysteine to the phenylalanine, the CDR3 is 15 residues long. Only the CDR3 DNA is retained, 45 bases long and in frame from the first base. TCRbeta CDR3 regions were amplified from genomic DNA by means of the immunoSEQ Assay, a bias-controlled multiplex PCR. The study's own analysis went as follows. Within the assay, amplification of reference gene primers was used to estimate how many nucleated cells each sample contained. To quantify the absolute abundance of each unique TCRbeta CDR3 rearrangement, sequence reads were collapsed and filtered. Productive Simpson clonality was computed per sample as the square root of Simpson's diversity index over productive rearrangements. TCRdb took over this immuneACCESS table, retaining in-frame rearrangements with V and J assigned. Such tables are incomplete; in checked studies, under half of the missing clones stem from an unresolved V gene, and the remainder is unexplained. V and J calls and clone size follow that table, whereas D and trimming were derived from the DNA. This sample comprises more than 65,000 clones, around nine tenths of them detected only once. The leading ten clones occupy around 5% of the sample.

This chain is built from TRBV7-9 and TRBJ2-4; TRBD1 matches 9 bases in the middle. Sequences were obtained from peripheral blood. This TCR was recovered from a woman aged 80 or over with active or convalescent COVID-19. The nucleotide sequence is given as TGTGCCAGCAGCTTGGGACAGGGAAGAGGAAACATTCAGTACTTC. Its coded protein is CASSLGQGRGNIQYF.